A single sample is the source of the 4 T cell receptor beta chains below, sequenced in a study of OX40 agonist ivuxolimab in advanced cancers. To prepare the library, the immunoSEQ multiplex PCR assay was applied. TCRdb mirrors the immuneACCESS table, restricted to in-frame sequences. Some clones are absent from its copies; in checked studies, under half trace to an unresolved V gene, and the reason for the others is unknown. This sample is represented by some 37,000 clones; 88% of them were singletons. The ten biggest clones cover about 13% of the sample. The sequences come from CD4+ or CD8+ T cells sorted from blood, collected in a trial of the OX40 agonist ivuxolimab. All receptors come from an adult with an advanced solid tumor such as melanoma, head and neck, liver or kidney cancer.

The chain couples TRBV4-2 to TRBJ2-7; D perhaps matches TRBD1 (5 bases). The germline V gene has CDR1 LGHNA and CDR2 YNFKEQ. This CDR3 is 14 amino acids long. V was shortened by 0 bases and J by 1 base, with 7 bases between the two germline ends. The DNA of the CDR3 is TGTGCCAGCAGCCAAGATAAGGGGTCCTACGAGCAGTACTTC. Translated: CASSQDKGSYEQYF.

V usage is TRBV28 and J usage is TRBJ2-1, with 7 bases aligning to TRBD2. Unmatched junction bases numbered 25, after V lost 7 bases and J lost 1 base. Per germline, CDR1 MDHEN and CDR2 SYDVKM. The CDR3 sequence is 21 residues long. CDR3 sequence (DNA): TGTGCCAGCAACCCGACGTCGATTGGGAGGGCCCCCACGGAGTCCTACAATGAGCAGTTCTTC. Residues: CASNPTSIGRAPTESYNEQFF. Together with reference TRBV28 and TRBJ2-1, the CDR3 gives the full variable domain: DVKVTQSSRYLVKRTGEKVFLECVQDMDHENMFWYRQDPGLGLRLIYFSYDVKMKEKGDIPEGYSVSREKKERFSLILESASTNQTSMYLCASNPTSIGRAPTESYNEQFFGPGTRLTVL.

This clone was picked up one time. This rearrangement joins TRBV7-9 to TRBJ2-1; D might be TRBD1 (6 bases). From germline, CDR1 is SEHNR and CDR2 FQNEAQ (reference sequence). V was cut by 5 bases and J by 12 bases, with 17 bases left in between. There are 13 residues in the CDR3. The CDR3 DNA sequence: TGTGCCAGCAGCATTAGTTGGGACATTGGGCAGTTCTTC. Protein product: CASSISWDIGQFF.

This clone was picked up a small number of times. The CDR3 here is CASGGNEQFF. The CDR3 coding sequence is TGTGCCAGCGGGGGTAATGAGCAGTTCTTC. V is TRBV7-2 and J is TRBJ2-1; D tentatively reads TRBD1 or TRBD2 (5 bases each). This CDR3 is 10 amino acids long. V shed 8 bases and J shed 7 bases, with 6 bases lying between them. Germline V lookup: CDR1 SGHTA, CDR2 FQGNSA.